Sequencing of this T cell receptor beta chain was carried out in a study of blood T cell repertoires in COVID-19. This study enrolled people aged roughly 18 to 100 from roughly 22 US geographic areas. Cohort 3 recovery required two negative PCRs, clearance, or symptom resolution. The junction had 5 bases not matched to a gene; V was cut back by 2 bases and J by 0 bases. The CDR3 has 17 amino acids. Germline CDR1 KGHSH, CDR2 LQKENI. Authors' methods: Quantification of nucleated cells was approximated via reference gene primer amplification. Sequencing was performed with immunoSEQ multiplex PCR; in TCRdb, only in-frame clones are kept and a portion is missing. V, J and clone size reflect that table, while D and trimming were determined from the DNA. The profile covers about 150,000 clones, with 78% appearing a single time and approximately 6% taken by the ten largest.

The V gene is TRBV18, the J gene TRBJ1-5, with TRBD1 matching over 9 bases. The sample consisted of PBMCs or T cells enriched from blood (not recorded which). The receptor comes from a woman aged 45-59 years who had recovered from COVID-19. This chain's CDR3 is CASSPTGGFYSNQPQHF. CDR3 in DNA: TGTGCCAGCTCACCAACAGGGGGCTTCTATAGCAATCAGCCCCAGCATTTT. Drawing the rest from reference TRBV18 and TRBJ1-5, the complete variable domain is NAGVMQNPRHLVRRRGQEARLRCSPMKGHSHVYWYRQLPEEGLKFMVYLQKENIIDESGMPKERFSAEFPKEGPSILRIQQVVRGDSAAYFCASSPTGGFYSNQPQHFGDGTRLSIL.